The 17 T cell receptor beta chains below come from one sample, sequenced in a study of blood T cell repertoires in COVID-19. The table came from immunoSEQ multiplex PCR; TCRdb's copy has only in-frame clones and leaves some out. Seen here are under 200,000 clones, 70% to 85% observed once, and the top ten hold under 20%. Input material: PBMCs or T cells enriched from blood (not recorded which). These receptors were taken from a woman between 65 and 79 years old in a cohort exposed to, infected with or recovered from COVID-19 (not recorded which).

CDR3 region: CATSDHGQSGANVLTF. CDR3 nucleotides: TGTGCCACCAGTGACCACGGACAGTCTGGGGCCAACGTCCTGACTTTC. V is TRBV24-1 and J is TRBJ2-6; D perhaps matches TRBD1 (6 bases). Germline CDR1 is KGHDR and CDR2 is SFDVKD. The V and J ends lost 4 bases and 1 base respectively, with 10 bases between them. CDR3 length: 16 amino acids.

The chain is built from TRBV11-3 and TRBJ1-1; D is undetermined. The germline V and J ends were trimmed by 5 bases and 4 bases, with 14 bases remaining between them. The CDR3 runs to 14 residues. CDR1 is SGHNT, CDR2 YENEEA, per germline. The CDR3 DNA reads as TGTGCCAGCAGCCCCATGGCAGGAAGCACTGAAGCTTTCTTT. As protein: CASSPMAGSTEAFF.

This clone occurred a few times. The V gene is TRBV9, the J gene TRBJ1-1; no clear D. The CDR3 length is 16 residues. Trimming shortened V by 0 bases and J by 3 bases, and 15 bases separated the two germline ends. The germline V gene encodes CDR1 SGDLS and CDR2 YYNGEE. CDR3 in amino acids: CASSVATRAWDTEAFF. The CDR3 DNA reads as TGTGCCAGCAGCGTAGCTACTAGGGCCTGGGACACTGAAGCTTTCTTT.

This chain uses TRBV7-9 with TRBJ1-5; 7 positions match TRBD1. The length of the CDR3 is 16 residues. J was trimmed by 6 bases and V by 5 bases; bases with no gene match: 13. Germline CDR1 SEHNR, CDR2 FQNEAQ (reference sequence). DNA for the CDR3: TGTGCCAGCAGCACCACCCGACAGGGACGGGGTCAGCCCCAGCATTTT. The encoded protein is CASSTTRQGRGQPQHF.

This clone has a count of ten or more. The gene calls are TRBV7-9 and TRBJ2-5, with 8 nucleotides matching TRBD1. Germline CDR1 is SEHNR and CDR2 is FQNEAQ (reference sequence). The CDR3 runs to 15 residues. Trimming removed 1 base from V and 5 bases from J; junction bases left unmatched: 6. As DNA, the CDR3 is TGTGCCAGCAGCTTAGGGACAGGGATTTTGGAGACCCAGTACTTC. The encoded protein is CASSLGTGILETQYF.

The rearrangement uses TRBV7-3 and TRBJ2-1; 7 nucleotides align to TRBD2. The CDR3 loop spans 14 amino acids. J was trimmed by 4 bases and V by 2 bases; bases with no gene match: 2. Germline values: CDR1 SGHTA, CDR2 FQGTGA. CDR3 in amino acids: CASSLLADYNEQFF. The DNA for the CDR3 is TGTGCCAGCAGCTTACTAGCGGATTACAATGAGCAGTTCTTC.

CDR3 nucleotides: TGTGCCAGCAGTAGGGCGGGACAGGGCGCTTTCTTT. Translated: CASSRAGQGAFF. The V and J genes are TRBV2 and TRBJ1-1, with 9 bases aligning to TRBD1. Germline CDR1 reads SNHLY; CDR2 reads FYNNEI. The CDR3 has 12 amino acids. The V segment lost 5 bases and the J segment 11 bases; nucleotides outside the gene matches: 6.

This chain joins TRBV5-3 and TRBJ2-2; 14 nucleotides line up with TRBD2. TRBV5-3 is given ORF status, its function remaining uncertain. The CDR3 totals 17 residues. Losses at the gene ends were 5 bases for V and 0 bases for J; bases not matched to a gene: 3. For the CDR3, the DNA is TGTGCCAGAAGGACTAGCGGGAGGGCCGCGAACACCGGGGAGCTGTTTTTT. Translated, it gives CARRTSGRAANTGELFF.

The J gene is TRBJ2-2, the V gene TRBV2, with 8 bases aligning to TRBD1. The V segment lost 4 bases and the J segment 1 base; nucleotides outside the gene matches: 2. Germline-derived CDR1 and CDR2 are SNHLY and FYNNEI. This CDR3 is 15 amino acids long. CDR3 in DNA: TGTGCCAGCAGTGGACAGGGGATGAACACCGGGGAGCTGTTTTTT. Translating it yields CASSGQGMNTGELFF.

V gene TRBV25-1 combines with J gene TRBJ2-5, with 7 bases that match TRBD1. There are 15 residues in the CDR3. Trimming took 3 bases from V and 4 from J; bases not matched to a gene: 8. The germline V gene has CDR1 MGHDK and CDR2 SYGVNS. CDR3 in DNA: TGTGCCAGCAGTGACATAAGGACAGGCCGAGAGACCCAGTACTTC. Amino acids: CASSDIRTGRETQYF. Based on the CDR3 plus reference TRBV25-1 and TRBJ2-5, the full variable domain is EADIYQTPRYLVIGTGKKITLECSQTMGHDKMYWYQQDPGMELHLIHYSYGVNSTEKGDLSSESTVSRIRTEHFPLTLESARPSHTSQYLCASSDIRTGRETQYFGPGTRLLVL.

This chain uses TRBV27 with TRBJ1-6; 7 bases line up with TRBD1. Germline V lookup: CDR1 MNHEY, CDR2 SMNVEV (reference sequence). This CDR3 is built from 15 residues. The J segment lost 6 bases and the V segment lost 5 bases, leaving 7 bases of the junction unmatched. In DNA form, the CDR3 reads TGTGCCAGCAGTCCTGGCGGGACAGTTAATTCACCCCTCCACTTT. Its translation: CASSPGGTVNSPLHF.

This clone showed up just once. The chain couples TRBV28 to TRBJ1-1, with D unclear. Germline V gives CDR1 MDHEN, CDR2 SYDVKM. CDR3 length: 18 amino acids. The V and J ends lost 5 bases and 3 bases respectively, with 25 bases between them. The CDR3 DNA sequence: TGTGCCAGCAGTCCCCCCGGGCAGGCCACTTTGAGGGACACTGAAGCTTTCTTT. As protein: CASSPPGQATLRDTEAFF.

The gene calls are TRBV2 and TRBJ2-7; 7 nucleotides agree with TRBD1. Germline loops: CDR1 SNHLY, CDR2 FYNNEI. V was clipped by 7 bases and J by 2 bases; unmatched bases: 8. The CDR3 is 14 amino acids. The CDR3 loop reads CASKPGGLTYEQYF. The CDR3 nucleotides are TGTGCCAGCAAACCAGGGGGTTTAACCTACGAGCAGTACTTC.

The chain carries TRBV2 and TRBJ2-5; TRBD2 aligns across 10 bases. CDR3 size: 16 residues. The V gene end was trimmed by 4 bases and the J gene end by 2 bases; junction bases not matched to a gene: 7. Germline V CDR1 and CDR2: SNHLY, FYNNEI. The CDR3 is CASSGLAGSIQETQYF. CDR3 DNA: TGTGCCAGCAGTGGACTAGCGGGCTCAATACAAGAGACCCAGTACTTC. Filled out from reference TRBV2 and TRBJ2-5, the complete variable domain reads EPEVTQTPSHQVTQMGQEVILRCVPISNHLYFYWYRQILGQKVEFLVSFYNNEISEKSEIFDDQFSVERPDGSNFTLKIRSTKLEDSAMYFCASSGLAGSIQETQYFGPGTRLLVL.

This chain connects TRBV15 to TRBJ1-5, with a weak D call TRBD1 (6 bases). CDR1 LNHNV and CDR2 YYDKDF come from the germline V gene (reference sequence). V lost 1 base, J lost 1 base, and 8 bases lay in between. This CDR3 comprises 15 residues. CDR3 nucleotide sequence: TGTGCCACCAGCAGAGGGACAGCAAGCAATCAGCCCCAGCATTTT. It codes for CATSRGTASNQPQHF.

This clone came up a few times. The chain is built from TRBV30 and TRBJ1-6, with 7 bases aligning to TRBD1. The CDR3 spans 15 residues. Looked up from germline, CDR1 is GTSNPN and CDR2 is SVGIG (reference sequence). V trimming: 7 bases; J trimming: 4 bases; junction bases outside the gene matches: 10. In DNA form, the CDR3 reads TGTGCCTCAACCGAGGGACAGACTTATAATTCACCCCTCCACTTT. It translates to CASTEGQTYNSPLHF.

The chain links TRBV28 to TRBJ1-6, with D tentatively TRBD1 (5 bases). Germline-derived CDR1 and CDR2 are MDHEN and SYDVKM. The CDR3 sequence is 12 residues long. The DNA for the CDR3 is TGTGCTGTGGGGGGGGTGGATTCACCCCTCCACTTT. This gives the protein CAVGGVDSPLHF.